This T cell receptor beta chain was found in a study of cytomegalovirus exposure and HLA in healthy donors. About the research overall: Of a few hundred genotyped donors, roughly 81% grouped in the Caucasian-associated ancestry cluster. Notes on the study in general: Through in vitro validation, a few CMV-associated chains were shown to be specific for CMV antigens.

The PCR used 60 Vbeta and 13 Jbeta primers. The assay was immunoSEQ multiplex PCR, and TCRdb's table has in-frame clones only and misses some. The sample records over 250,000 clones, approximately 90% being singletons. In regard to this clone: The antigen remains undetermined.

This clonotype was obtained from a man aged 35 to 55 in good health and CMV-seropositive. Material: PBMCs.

This chain's CDR3 is CATSSPEANQPQHF. The CDR3 DNA is TGTGCCACCAGCAGCCCCGAGGCTAATCAGCCCCAGCATTTT. V gene TRBV15 combines with J gene TRBJ1-5, with D uncertain. Germline lookup yields CDR1 LNHNV and CDR2 YYDKDF (reference sequence). Trimming shortened V by 3 bases and J by 4 bases, and 10 bases separated the two germline ends. There are 14 residues in the CDR3.